Listed below are T cell receptor beta chains from one sample, sequenced in a study of shared clonotypes between healthy human individuals. Using immunoSEQ multiplex PCR, the repertoire was profiled, and TCRdb retains in-frame clones only, with some absent. This sample has about 1,900,000 clones, with about 95% found just once. Input material: naive CD8+ T cells sorted from blood. The receptors stem from a man younger than 35 in good health. CDR3s include the opening cysteine and the closing phenylalanine or tryptophan. Fields, in order: clone size, J gene, D gene, V gene, CDR3 protein, CDR3 DNA. The D gene is left open where the match is weak. Rows give clone size only sometimes, using once, few, many, or a class for an expanded clone.

abundance: -; j_gene: TRBJ2-2; d_gene: -; v_gene: TRBV12-5; CDR3aa: CASGSGLNTGELFF; CDR3nt: TGTGCTAGTGGGAGCGGACTAAACACCGGGGAGCTGTTTTTT
abundance: once; j_gene: TRBJ2-4; d_gene: -; v_gene: TRBV21-1; CDR3aa: CASKGYSGAPSDF; CDR3nt: TGTGCCAGCAAGGGGTACTCCGGGGCCCCTTCGGACTTC
abundance: -; j_gene: TRBJ2-7; d_gene: TRBD2; v_gene: TRBV10-3; CDR3aa: CAISEGGLADYEQYF; CDR3nt: TGTGCCATCAGTGAGGGGGGACTAGCGGACTACGAGCAGTACTTC
abundance: -; j_gene: TRBJ1-2; d_gene: -; v_gene: TRBV28; CDR3aa: CASSLRTPGGYTF; CDR3nt: TGTGCCAGCAGTTTAAGGACGCCCGGTGGCTACACCTTC
abundance: -; j_gene: TRBJ2-3; d_gene: TRBD2; v_gene: TRBV7-6; CDR3aa: CASSARTSGDRTDTQYF; CDR3nt: TGTGCCAGCAGCGCCCGGACTAGCGGTGACCGCACAGATACGCAGTATTTT
abundance: -; j_gene: TRBJ1-1; d_gene: -; v_gene: TRBV9; CDR3aa: CASTPSNPDSSEAFF; CDR3nt: TGTGCCAGCACCCCGTCAAACCCGGACTCCTCTGAAGCTTTCTTT
abundance: -; j_gene: TRBJ2-3; d_gene: -; v_gene: TRBV10-3; CDR3aa: CAITRDTFTDTQYF; CDR3nt: TGTGCCATCACCCGCGACACCTTCACAGATACGCAGTATTTT
abundance: -; j_gene: TRBJ2-7; d_gene: -; v_gene: TRBV4-1; CDR3aa: CASSALESYEQYF; CDR3nt: TGCGCCAGCAGCGCACTCGAAAGCTACGAGCAGTACTTC
abundance: -; j_gene: TRBJ1-2; d_gene: TRBD1; v_gene: TRBV5-4; CDR3aa: CASSLDRGDYGYTF; CDR3nt: TGTGCCAGCAGCCTGGACAGGGGGGACTATGGCTACACCTTC
abundance: -; j_gene: TRBJ2-2; d_gene: TRBD1; v_gene: TRBV28; CDR3aa: CASSLTGGPGELFF; CDR3nt: TGTGCCAGCAGTTTAACAGGGGGCCCCGGGGAGCTGTTTTTT
abundance: -; j_gene: TRBJ2-1; d_gene: TRBD2; v_gene: TRBV29-1; CDR3aa: CSAPEGGRSSHEQFF; CDR3nt: TGCAGCGCCCCTGAAGGCGGGAGGTCCTCTCATGAGCAGTTCTTC
abundance: -; j_gene: TRBJ1-1; d_gene: -; v_gene: TRBV4-3; CDR3aa: CASSQDLNTEAFF; CDR3nt: TGCGCCAGCAGCCAAGACCTGAACACTGAAGCTTTCTTT
abundance: -; j_gene: TRBJ2-4; d_gene: -; v_gene: TRBV27; CDR3aa: CAIYNRAKNIQYF; CDR3nt: TGTGCCATCTACAATCGAGCCAAAAACATTCAGTACTTC
abundance: -; j_gene: TRBJ2-3; d_gene: -; v_gene: TRBV9; CDR3aa: CASNSGYSSTDTQYF; CDR3nt: TGTGCCAGCAACAGCGGATATTCTAGCACAGATACGCAGTATTTT
abundance: -; j_gene: TRBJ2-1; d_gene: -; v_gene: TRBV5-5; CDR3aa: CASSLTGGSYNEQFF; CDR3nt: TGTGCCAGCAGCTTAACTGGGGGCTCCTACAATGAGCAGTTCTTC
abundance: -; j_gene: TRBJ2-7; d_gene: -; v_gene: TRBV13; CDR3aa: CASSSGQYSYEQYF; CDR3nt: TGTGCCAGCAGCTCCGGACAGTACTCCTACGAGCAGTACTTC
abundance: -; j_gene: TRBJ1-1; d_gene: -; v_gene: TRBV5-1; CDR3aa: CASSLAAWTEAFF; CDR3nt: TGCGCCAGCAGCTTGGCGGCGTGGACTGAAGCTTTCTTT
abundance: -; j_gene: TRBJ1-1; d_gene: -; v_gene: TRBV5-1; CDR3aa: CASSLVPPGGGRAEAFF; CDR3nt: TGCGCCAGCAGCTTGGTGCCCCCGGGGGGTGGTAGGGCTGAAGCTTTCTTT
abundance: once; j_gene: TRBJ2-7; d_gene: -; v_gene: TRBV6-5; CDR3aa: CASSRVAELAYEQYF; CDR3nt: TGTGCCAGCAGCCGGGTAGCGGAGTTGGCCTACGAGCAGTACTTC
abundance: -; j_gene: TRBJ1-2; d_gene: TRBD1; v_gene: TRBV29-1; CDR3aa: CSVGPTGGDYGYTF; CDR3nt: TGCAGCGTAGGGCCGACAGGGGGCGATTATGGCTACACCTTC
abundance: -; j_gene: TRBJ1-2; d_gene: -; v_gene: TRBV7-6; CDR3aa: CASSLVAGVNYGYTF; CDR3nt: TGTGCCAGCAGCTTAGTAGCAGGGGTTAACTATGGCTACACCTTC
abundance: -; j_gene: TRBJ2-7; d_gene: TRBD1; v_gene: TRBV7-6; CDR3aa: CASSPRDRGYEQYF; CDR3nt: TGTGCCAGCAGCCCCCGGGACAGGGGCTACGAGCAGTACTTC
abundance: -; j_gene: TRBJ2-7; d_gene: -; v_gene: TRBV19; CDR3aa: CASSLTASYEQYF; CDR3nt: TGTGCCAGTAGCTTGACAGCCTCCTACGAGCAGTACTTC
abundance: -; j_gene: TRBJ2-7; d_gene: -; v_gene: TRBV4-1; CDR3aa: CASSHNRDGYEQYF; CDR3nt: TGCGCCAGCAGCCACAACAGGGACGGCTACGAGCAGTACTTC
abundance: few; j_gene: TRBJ1-4; d_gene: -; v_gene: TRBV19; CDR3aa: CASSIPDEKLFF; CDR3nt: TGTGCCAGTAGTATCCCAGATGAAAAACTGTTTTTT
abundance: -; j_gene: TRBJ1-2; d_gene: -; v_gene: TRBV5-8; CDR3aa: CASRSIMRELGYTF; CDR3nt: TGTGCCAGCAGGTCTATTATGAGGGAGTTGGGCTACACCTTC
abundance: -; j_gene: TRBJ2-7; d_gene: TRBD1; v_gene: TRBV6-6; CDR3aa: CASSYTWTGKGYEQYF; CDR3nt: TGTGCCAGCAGTTACACCTGGACAGGGAAAGGCTACGAGCAGTACTTC
abundance: -; j_gene: TRBJ2-2; d_gene: TRBD2; v_gene: TRBV6-6; CDR3aa: CASSSAGEGNTGELFF; CDR3nt: TGTGCCAGCAGTTCCGCGGGGGAGGGGAACACCGGGGAGCTGTTTTTT
abundance: -; j_gene: TRBJ2-2; d_gene: -; v_gene: TRBV4-1; CDR3aa: CASSQVHEPGPTGELFF; CDR3nt: TGCGCCAGCAGCCAAGTCCACGAACCGGGGCCAACCGGGGAGCTGTTTTTT
abundance: -; j_gene: TRBJ2-1; d_gene: TRBD2; v_gene: TRBV27; CDR3aa: CASSLLLAGVNEQFF; CDR3nt: TGTGCCAGCAGTTTACTTTTAGCGGGAGTAAATGAGCAGTTCTTC
abundance: -; j_gene: TRBJ1-4; d_gene: -; v_gene: TRBV7-9; CDR3aa: CASSSRDSGATNEKLFF; CDR3nt: TGTGCCAGCAGCTCCCGGGACTCCGGCGCAACTAATGAAAAACTGTTTTTT
abundance: -; j_gene: TRBJ2-1; d_gene: -; v_gene: TRBV29-1; CDR3aa: CSVLSEVYNEQFF; CDR3nt: TGCAGCGTACTCTCGGAGGTTTACAATGAGCAGTTCTTC
abundance: -; j_gene: TRBJ1-1; d_gene: -; v_gene: TRBV30; CDR3aa: CAWTTGPGTEAFF; CDR3nt: TGTGCCTGGACGACAGGCCCGGGTACTGAAGCTTTCTTT
abundance: -; j_gene: TRBJ2-7; d_gene: TRBD1; v_gene: TRBV6-1; CDR3aa: CASRQGQGTYEQYF; CDR3nt: TGTGCCAGCAGACAAGGACAGGGAACCTACGAGCAGTACTTC
abundance: -; j_gene: TRBJ2-7; d_gene: TRBD1; v_gene: TRBV6-1; CDR3aa: CASSDKGAGVDYEQYF; CDR3nt: TGTGCCAGCAGTGATAAGGGGGCAGGGGTGGATTACGAGCAGTACTTC
abundance: -; j_gene: TRBJ2-5; d_gene: -; v_gene: TRBV28; CDR3aa: CASSLSGGKETQYF; CDR3nt: TGTGCCAGCAGTTTATCGGGGGGCAAGGAGACCCAGTACTTC
abundance: -; j_gene: TRBJ2-7; d_gene: TRBD1; v_gene: TRBV6-6; CDR3aa: CASSWTGGVEQYF; CDR3nt: TGTGCCAGCAGTTGGACAGGAGGAGTGGAGCAGTACTTC
abundance: -; j_gene: TRBJ2-7; d_gene: TRBD2; v_gene: TRBV11-2; CDR3aa: CASSLGASGGLSEQYF; CDR3nt: TGTGCCAGCAGCTTAGGGGCTAGCGGGGGCCTAAGCGAGCAGTACTTC
abundance: -; j_gene: TRBJ2-5; d_gene: TRBD2; v_gene: TRBV11-2; CDR3aa: CASSWTSGGLETQYF; CDR3nt: TGTGCCAGCAGCTGGACTAGCGGGGGGTTGGAGACCCAGTACTTC
abundance: -; j_gene: TRBJ1-5; d_gene: -; v_gene: TRBV4-3; CDR3aa: CASSLARDSNQPQHF; CDR3nt: TGCGCCAGCAGCCTCGCGAGGGATAGCAATCAGCCCCAGCATTTT
abundance: -; j_gene: TRBJ2-3; d_gene: TRBD2; v_gene: TRBV10-1; CDR3aa: CASSELAGADTDTQYF; CDR3nt: TGCGCCAGCAGTGAGCTAGCGGGAGCAGACACAGATACGCAGTATTTT